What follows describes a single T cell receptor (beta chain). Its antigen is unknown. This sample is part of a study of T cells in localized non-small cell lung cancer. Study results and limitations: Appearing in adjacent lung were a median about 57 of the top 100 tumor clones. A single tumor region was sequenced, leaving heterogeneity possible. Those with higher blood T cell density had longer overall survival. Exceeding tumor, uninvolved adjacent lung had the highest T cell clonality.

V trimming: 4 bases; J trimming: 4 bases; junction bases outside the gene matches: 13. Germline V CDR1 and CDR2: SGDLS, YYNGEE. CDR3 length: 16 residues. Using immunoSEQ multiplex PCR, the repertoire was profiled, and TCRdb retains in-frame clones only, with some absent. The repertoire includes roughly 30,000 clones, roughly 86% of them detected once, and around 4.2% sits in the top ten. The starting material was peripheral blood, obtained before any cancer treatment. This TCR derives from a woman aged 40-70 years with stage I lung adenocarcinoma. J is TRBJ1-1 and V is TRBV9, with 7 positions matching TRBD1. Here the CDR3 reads CASSPPAGTATTEAFF. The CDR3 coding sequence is TGTGCCAGCAGCCCACCGGCCGGGACAGCCACCACTGAAGCTTTCTTT.